These T cell receptor beta chains were read from a single sample in a study of blood T cell repertoires in COVID-19. Assay used: immunoSEQ multiplex PCR; TCRdb lists only in-frame clones, some missing. This sample has about 230,000 clones, with under 90% found just once. Sample: peripheral blood. These receptors came from a woman over 75 with active or convalescent COVID-19. Each CDR3 is given with its conserved first and last residue. The D gene is left open where the match is weak.

TRBJ2-1	TRBD2	TRBV9	TGTGCCAGCAGCGCTAGCGGGAGTTCCTACAATGAGCAGTTCTTC	CASSASGSSYNEQFF
TRBJ2-1	NA	TRBV7-8	TGTGCCAGCAGCTTAGGAACTAGCAGGAGCTCCTACAATGAGCAGTTCTTC	CASSLGTSRSSYNEQFF
TRBJ2-7	TRBD2	TRBV7-2	TGTGCCAGCAGCTTAGAGTCGCGGGAGGGTCGCGAGCAGTACTTC	CASSLESREGREQYF
TRBJ2-5	TRBD1	TRBV10-2	TGCGCCAGCAGTGCGTCACAGGGGGAGACCCAGTACTTC	CASSASQGETQYF
TRBJ1-1	TRBD1	TRBV4-2	TGTGCCAGCAGCCAACAGGGGGCTCAAGGGAACACTGAAGCTTTCTTT	CASSQQGAQGNTEAFF
TRBJ1-2	NA	TRBV2	TGTGCCAGCAGTCAATCGACAGGCCGCTATGGCTACACCTTC	CASSQSTGRYGYTF
TRBJ2-7	NA	TRBV5-1	TGCGCCAGCAGCTCCCCGGACAGCTCCTACGAGCAGTACTTC	CASSSPDSSYEQYF
TRBJ2-5	TRBD2	TRBV5-1	TGCGCCAGCAGCTACCCCCGCGGGACTAGCGGGGGGGCTTTGGGGCAAGAGACCCAGTACTTC	CASSYPRGTSGGALGQETQYF
TRBJ2-5	NA	TRBV6-2/TRBV6-3	TGTGCCAGCAGTTACTCCTTCGGGTTGGAAGAGACCCAGTACTTC	CASSYSFGLEETQYF
TRBJ2-7	TRBD2	TRBV6-1	TGTGCCAGCAGTGGGACGACTAGCGGGAGCCCCAACGAGCAGTACTTC	CASSGTTSGSPNEQYF
TRBJ1-5	NA	TRBV6-6	TGTGCCAGCAGCGGGCGGGCGAACGCAGATCAGCCCCAGCATTTT	CASSGRANADQPQHF
TRBJ2-3	TRBD2	TRBV20-1	TGCAGTGCTAGTATTCCTAGCGGGCCCACAGATACGCAGTATTTT	CSASIPSGPTDTQYF
TRBJ2-7	NA	TRBV27	TGTGCCAGCAGTCGGTCAGGAACCTACGAGCAGTACTTC	CASSRSGTYEQYF
TRBJ2-7	NA	TRBV6-2/TRBV6-3	TGTGCCAGCAGTCCCGGGGGACCGGTTTTGTGGCAGTACTTC	CASSPGGPVLWQYF
TRBJ1-1	NA	TRBV14	TGTGCCAGCAGCCCCGGTCAGCTGGTCTGGGGGGGCACTGAAGCTTTCTTT	CASSPGQLVWGGTEAFF
TRBJ2-7	NA	TRBV6-2/TRBV6-3	TGTGCCAGCAGTTACGTGGGGGCCTATCGCGAGCAGTACTTC	CASSYVGAYREQYF
TRBJ2-5	NA	TRBV5-1	TGCGCCAGCAGCTTGGGTATGGAGACCCAGTACTTC	CASSLGMETQYF
TRBJ2-3	TRBD2	TRBV4-1	TGCGCCAGCAGCCAAGATCCGAGACTAGCCTCAACAGATACGCAGTATTTT	CASSQDPRLASTDTQYF
TRBJ2-7	TRBD2	TRBV6-5	TGTGCCAGCAGTAGGGGACGGGGGGTCGACGAGCAGTACTTC	CASSRGRGVDEQYF